This entry lists 30 T cell receptor beta chains sequenced from one sample in a study of cytomegalovirus exposure and HLA in healthy donors. Primers for the PCR totalled 60 Vbeta and 13 Jbeta. Some clones are missing from TCRdb's copy, which holds only in-frame ones; the method was immunoSEQ multiplex PCR. The sample consists of over 150,000 clones, over 80% of them appearing once. The sequenced sample consisted of PBMCs. The source is a boy younger than 10 in good health and CMV-seronegative.

The chain has TRBV6-1 and TRBJ2-5; 10 positions agree with TRBD2. Germline V lookup: CDR1 MNHNS, CDR2 SASEGT. The junction had 6 bases not matched to a gene; V was cut back by 6 bases and J by 5 bases. This CDR3 has 14 amino acids. The CDR3 loop is CASRVSGGFETQYF. The CDR3 nucleotides read TGTGCCAGCAGGGTTAGCGGGGGGTTTGAGACCCAGTACTTC.

The chain carries TRBV11-2 and TRBJ2-3; possibly TRBD2 for D (5 bases). V was pared by 5 bases and J by 6 bases, with 12 bases between. This CDR3 comprises 13 residues. Germline values: CDR1 SGHAT, CDR2 FQNNGV. The CDR3 here is CASSPRRSDTQYF. CDR3 DNA: TGTGCCAGCAGCCCACGGAGGAGCGATACGCAGTATTTT.

This rearrangement joins TRBV7-2 to TRBJ1-2, with 10 bases aligning to TRBD1. The V gene's germline CDR1 is SGHTA and CDR2 FQGNSA. There are 16 residues in the CDR3. The junction had 9 bases not matched to a gene; V was cut back by 8 bases and J by 0 bases. The CDR3 spells CASVSGQGFPNYGYTF. For the CDR3, the DNA is TGTGCCAGCGTGTCGGGACAGGGGTTTCCTAACTATGGCTACACCTTC.

The chain combines TRBV5-4 with TRBJ2-1; 10 nucleotides match TRBD2. V gave up 0 bases and J gave up 3 bases; unmatched junction bases: 6. The V gene's germline CDR1 is SGHNT and CDR2 YYREEE (reference sequence). This CDR3 is built from 17 residues. As DNA, the CDR3 is TGTGCCAGCAGCTTGGCTCGACTAGCGGGCGACTACAATGAGCAGTTCTTC. This codes for CASSLARLAGDYNEQFF.

This clone showed up just once. This chain links TRBV13 with TRBJ1-4, with D possibly matching TRBD1 (5 bases). V lost 5 bases and J lost 8, with 15 bases in between. CDR1 is PRHDT and CDR2 is FYEKMQ in the germline V gene (reference sequence). This CDR3 is 14 amino acids long. CDR3 loop: CASSSRLDREKLFF. For the CDR3, the DNA is TGTGCCAGCAGCAGTAGGCTCGACAGAGAAAAACTGTTTTTT. Based on the CDR3 plus reference TRBV13 and TRBJ1-4, the full variable domain is AAGVIQSPRHLIKEKRETATLKCYPIPRHDTVYWYQQGPGQDPQFLISFYEKMQSDKGSIPDRFSAQQFSDYHSELNMSSLELGDSALYFCASSSRLDREKLFFGSGTQLSVL.

This CDR3 reads CASSLGLAGAGQETQYF. The CDR3 nucleotides read TGCGCCAGCAGCTTGGGGCTAGCGGGGGCAGGCCAAGAGACCCAGTACTTC. The chain has TRBV5-1 and TRBJ2-5; 10 bases match TRBD2. V trimming: 0 bases; J trimming: 1 base; junction bases outside the gene matches: 6. Germline V gives CDR1 SGHRS, CDR2 YFSETQ. The CDR3 covers 17 residues.

This clone was seen just once. The rearrangement links TRBV29-1 to TRBJ1-2; D gene uncertain. The length of the CDR3 is 13 residues. Germline assignment: CDR1 SQVTM and CDR2 ANQGSEA. V gave up 7 bases and J gave up 4 bases, with 16 bases separating them. For the CDR3, the DNA is TGCAGCGCCACAAGCGGGGTAACCTATGGCTACACCTTC. Protein: CSATSGVTYGYTF.

The CDR3 sequence: CASKGGGVGNTIYF. The CDR3 DNA follows: TGTGCCAGCAAGGGAGGGGGAGTTGGAAACACCATATATTTT. This sequence joins TRBV6-5 and TRBJ1-3; tentatively, D is TRBD1 (6 bases). Germline-derived CDR1 and CDR2 are MNHEY and SVGAGI. This CDR3 spans 14 amino acids. Trimming removed 7 bases from V and 3 bases from J, with 13 bases in between.

V gene TRBV5-1 combines with J gene TRBJ2-1; possibly TRBD2 for D (5 bases). Trimming took 0 bases from V and 5 from J, leaving 15 bases between them. This CDR3 is built from 16 residues. Germline V CDR1 and CDR2: SGHRS, YFSETQ. The CDR3 DNA reads TGCGCCAGCAGCTTGGTTATCGGGATCGGAAACAATGAGCAGTTCTTC. Its protein product is CASSLVIGIGNNEQFF. Full variable domain (remainder filled in from reference TRBV5-1 and TRBJ2-1): KAGVTQTPRYLIKTRGQQVTLSCSPISGHRSVSWYQQTPGQGLQFLFEYFSETQRNKGNFPGRFSGRQFSNSRSEMNVSTLELGDSALYLCASSLVIGIGNNEQFFGPGTRLTVL.

The chain combines TRBV7-2 with TRBJ2-2; D is possibly TRBD2 (6 bases). V shed 4 bases and J shed 2 bases, with 20 bases lying between them. CDR3 length: 18 residues. In germline, CDR1 is SGHTA, CDR2 FQGNSA. CDR3 region: CASSYLRTIGYNTGELFF. Written as DNA, the CDR3 is TGTGCCAGCAGCTATCTCCGGACTATTGGGTATAACACCGGGGAGCTGTTTTTT.

The chain links TRBV18 to TRBJ1-4; 8 nucleotides match TRBD1. The V gene's germline CDR1 is KGHSH and CDR2 LQKENI. The CDR3 is 14 residues long. V lost 3 bases to trimming and J lost 7 bases; unmatched junction nucleotides: 4. DNA of the CDR3: TGTGCCAGCTCACCCGACAGGGGAGGTGAAAAACTGTTTTTT. It specifies CASSPDRGGEKLFF.

For this clone: At one boundary the junction diverges from the germline segment, which might be a read error. The chain uses TRBV19 and TRBJ1-5, with a possible D match to TRBD1 (6 bases). The germline CDR1 and CDR2 sequences are LNHDA and SQIVND (reference sequence). The CDR3 covers 17 residues. The CDR3 nucleotides are TGTGCCAGTAGTAAGCACAGGGTGGGAAGTAGCAATCAGCCTCAGCATTTT. Amino acid sequence: CASSKHRVGSSNQPQHF.

This chain uses TRBV2 with TRBJ1-2, with 7 bases that match TRBD1. The V gene's germline CDR1 is SNHLY and CDR2 FYNNEI. There are 12 residues in the CDR3. After removal of 10 bases from V and 2 bases from J, the junction contained 4 bases not matched to a gene. The CDR3 spells CAIETGNYGYTF. For the CDR3, the DNA is TGTGCCATCGAGACAGGGAACTATGGCTACACCTTC.

The rearrangement uses TRBV18 and TRBJ2-3, with 10 bases fitting TRBD1. After removal of 3 bases from V and 1 base from J, the junction contained 7 bases not matched to a gene. The V gene's germline CDR1 is KGHSH and CDR2 LQKENI. This CDR3 is 17 amino acids long. The CDR3 loop is CASSPRGTGVGTDTQYF. DNA of the CDR3: TGTGCCAGCTCACCCCGAGGGACAGGGGTGGGCACAGATACGCAGTATTTT.

V is TRBV12-5 and J is TRBJ1-6, with D unresolved. The V gene lost 0 bases and the J gene lost 6 bases, with 15 bases spanning the gap. CDR1 and CDR2 from the germline V gene are LGHNT and FRNRAP. The CDR3 runs to 17 residues. DNA of the CDR3: TGTGCTAGTGGTTTGGTACCGACCGGGAATTTTAATTCACCCCTCCACTTT. Its protein product is CASGLVPTGNFNSPLHF.

The chain recombines TRBV29-1 with TRBJ2-5, with a tentative D call TRBD2 (6 bases). The J call is doubtful: the DNA matches TRBJ2-7 better. Germline loops: CDR1 SQVTM, CDR2 ANQGSEA. The CDR3 length is 16 residues. The DNA of the CDR3 is TGCAGCGCCCGCCATTCTGTGCGGGGTAGCTCCTACGAGCAGTACTTC. The encoded protein is CSARHSVRGSSYEQYF.

This clone was picked up a small number of times. The chain is built from TRBV5-6 and TRBJ2-2, with a possible D match to TRBD2 (6 bases). Trimming shortened V by 4 bases and J by 2 bases, and 21 bases separated the two germline ends. The CDR3 is 18 residues long. Germline V gene lookup returns CDR1 SGHDT and CDR2 YYEEEE. DNA for the CDR3: TGTGCCAGCAGCCTCCTACCCTTCCCGGGAGCCAACACCGGGGAGCTGTTTTTT. This encodes CASSLLPFPGANTGELFF.

CDR3 bases: TGTGCCAGCACCCCGGTCACTAACTATGGCTACACCTTC. It yields the protein CASTPVTNYGYTF. The chain is built from TRBV6-4 and TRBJ1-2; D uncertain. V shed 7 bases and J shed 0 bases, with 9 bases lying between them. This CDR3 contains 13 residues. The germline V gene has CDR1 MRHNA and CDR2 SNTAGT.

The chain has TRBV7-2 and TRBJ1-6, with 7 bases identical to TRBD1. CDR1 and CDR2 (germline): SGHTA, FQGNSA. The CDR3 covers 14 residues. After removal of 5 bases from V and 10 bases from J, the junction contained 8 bases not matched to a gene. DNA for the CDR3: TGTGCCAGCAGCCAGGTAGGGGGCGTCTCACCCCTCCACTTT. Amino acids: CASSQVGGVSPLHF.

The gene calls are TRBV5-1 and TRBJ2-3; D not certain. V lost 0 bases and J 0 bases, leaving 8 bases between the germline ends. From germline, CDR1 is SGHRS and CDR2 YFSETQ. CDR3 length equals 15 residues. This CDR3 is CASSLDRSSTDTQYF. The CDR3 nucleotides are TGCGCCAGCAGCTTGGACCGGTCGAGCACAGATACGCAGTATTTT.

The chain is built from TRBV4-3 and TRBJ2-1; 7 bases are shared with TRBD2. Losses at the gene ends were 5 bases for V and 8 bases for J; bases not matched to a gene: 9. Germline CDR1 reads LGHNA; CDR2 reads YSLEER. The CDR3 runs 14 residues. CDR3 protein: CASSSRLRGDEQFF. The CDR3, as DNA: TGCGCCAGCAGCTCCCGCCTTCGGGGGGATGAGCAGTTCTTC.

The chain couples TRBV10-3 to TRBJ2-3; 9 bases fit TRBD2. This CDR3 contains 18 residues. The germline V gene encodes CDR1 ENHRY and CDR2 SYGVKD. V dropped 8 bases and J dropped 0; count of bases not matched to a gene: 15. The CDR3 DNA is TGTGCCATCGGGGGGAGTAGCGGGGGTCCAACTAGCACAGATACGCAGTATTTT. Its protein is CAIGGSSGGPTSTDTQYF.

This clone was picked up a small number of times. The chain carries TRBV5-1 and TRBJ1-2; 8 nucleotides align to TRBD1. The CDR3 runs 13 residues. CDR1 SGHRS and CDR2 YFSETQ come from the germline V gene. The V gene end was trimmed by 1 base and the J gene end by 8 bases; junction bases not matched to a gene: 4. CDR3 DNA: TGCGCCAGCAGCTTGTTACAGGGGGAGGGCTACACCTTC. Translating gives CASSLLQGEGYTF.

This clone occurred once. The chain employs TRBV6-1 and TRBJ1-3; tentative D call: TRBD1 (5 bases). The CDR3 extends over 13 amino acids. The germline CDR1 and CDR2 sequences are MNHNS and SASEGT. V was pared by 9 bases and J by 0 bases, with 9 bases between. The CDR3 protein is CASGADSGNTIYF. Written as DNA, the CDR3 is TGTGCCAGTGGGGCTGACTCTGGAAACACCATATATTTT.

For the CDR3, the DNA is TGCGCCAGCCCAGCGGTGCTAGCGGGGGGCTGCATTTACGAGCAGTACGTC. Protein product: CASPAVLAGGCIYEQYV. The chain is built from TRBV10-1 and TRBJ2-7; 11 nucleotides align to TRBD2. V trimming: 8 bases; J trimming: 4 bases; junction bases outside the gene matches: 16. Germline V gives CDR1 WNHNN, CDR2 SYGVQD (reference sequence). There are 17 residues in the CDR3.

The table lists this clone with a few counts. The chain carries TRBV27 and TRBJ2-7, with 8 bases identical to TRBD1. CDR3 length equals 15 residues. Trimming took 4 bases from V and 7 from J; bases not matched to a gene: 12. Per germline, CDR1 MNHEY and CDR2 SMNVEV (reference sequence). CDR3 loop: CASSSLGQGTGEQYV. The CDR3 nucleotides are TGTGCCAGCAGTTCCCTCGGACAGGGAACGGGAGAGCAGTACGTC.

The chain combines TRBV4-3 with TRBJ1-5; D not certain. Trimming left V 0 bases short and J 0 bases short, with 6 bases between. The CDR3 contains 15 residues. Germline V CDR1 and CDR2: LGHNA, YSLEER. The CDR3 is CASSQEQYSNQPQHF. The CDR3 coding sequence is TGCGCCAGCAGCCAAGAACAGTATAGCAATCAGCCCCAGCATTTT.

The rearrangement uses TRBV6-6 and TRBJ2-1; 7 bases agree with TRBD2. V gave up 2 bases and J gave up 0 bases; unmatched junction bases: 1. The CDR3 has 15 residues. Germline V gene sequence: CDR1 MNHNY, CDR2 SVGAGI (reference sequence). The CDR3 loop is CASSYERGSYNEQFF. For the CDR3, the DNA is TGTGCCAGCAGTTACGAGCGGGGCTCCTACAATGAGCAGTTCTTC.

The DNA for the CDR3 is TGTGCCAGCAGACACGCCGGGACAGGGGTCTCCTATAATTCACCCCTCCACTTT. Protein sequence: CASRHAGTGVSYNSPLHF. V gene TRBV5-5 combines with J gene TRBJ1-6, with 10 positions matching TRBD1. The CDR3 is 18 amino acids. The V segment lost 5 bases and the J segment 0 bases; nucleotides outside the gene matches: 8. Germline CDR1 is SGHKS and CDR2 is YYEKEE (reference sequence).

This rearrangement joins TRBV30 to TRBJ2-7; D uncertain. The germline V and J ends were trimmed by 3 bases and 4 bases, with 7 bases remaining between them. The CDR3 loop spans 11 amino acids. Looked up from germline, CDR1 is GTSNPN and CDR2 is SVGIG (reference sequence). The CDR3 here is CAWSHKYEQYF. The CDR3 bases are TGTGCCTGGAGCCACAAATACGAGCAGTACTTC.